What follows are 12 T cell receptor beta chains derived from one specimen sequenced in a study of T cells in Graves' hyperthyroidism and ophthalmopathy. There were TCR beta CDR3 regions amplified from RNA transcripts. First-round RT-PCR of the TCR CDR3 relied on the HTBI primer set. Via MiXCR, TCRdb re-called the multiplex PCR reads, giving one row per CDR3 protein. Seen here are some 600,000 distinct CDR3 sequences, roughly 14% observed once, and the top ten hold 5.8%. Sequencing was performed on blood. Source of these receptors: a woman in her twenties or thirties with Graves' hyperthyroidism that later progressed to Graves' ophthalmopathy.

This clonotype has ten or more counts. This chain joins TRBV28 and TRBJ1-5; 10 nucleotides line up with TRBD1. The CDR3 covers 15 residues. CDR1 is MDHEN, CDR2 SYDVKM, per germline. With V trimmed by 5 bases and J by 6 bases, 7 bases remained unmatched. Here the CDR3 DNA reads TGTGCCAGCAGTCCCAATGGACAGGGGGTTCAGCCCCAGCATTTT. Translated: CASSPNGQGVQPQHF. Looking up the rest from reference TRBV28 and TRBJ1-5 gives the full variable domain: DVKVTQSSRYLVKRTGEKVFLECVQDMDHENMFWYRQDPGLGLRLIYFSYDVKMKEKGDIPEGYSVSREKKERFSLILESASTNQTSMYLCASSPNGQGVQPQHFGDGTRLSIL.

The sample holds a few counts of this clonotype. V and J are TRBV7-2 and TRBJ1-5; 10 bases agree with TRBD1. V gave up 7 bases and J gave up 7 bases; unmatched junction bases: 4. The CDR3 length is 13 residues. The V gene's germline CDR1 is SGHTA and CDR2 FQGNSA. The CDR3 coding sequence is TGTGCCAGCAACCTGGGACAGGGGCAGCCCCAGCATTTT. Amino acids: CASNLGQGQPQHF.

This clonotype was observed at least ten times. The chain combines TRBV3-1 with TRBJ1-2, with 9 positions matching TRBD1. The CDR3 totals 14 residues. The ends lost 5 bases at V and 7 bases at J; junction bases unmatched: 8. Germline V gene data show CDR1 as LGHDT and CDR2 as YNNKEL (reference sequence). CDR3: CASSLKGTGLGYTF. The DNA for the CDR3 is TGTGCCAGCAGCTTGAAGGGGACAGGGCTTGGCTACACCTTC.

Notes on this clonotype: An end of the junction does not agree with germline; a read error may underlie this. The chain recombines TRBV7-9 with TRBJ2-1; 7 nucleotides match TRBD2. Germline V lookup: CDR1 SEHNR, CDR2 FQNEAQ (reference sequence). CDR3 size: 15 residues. The chain's CDR3 is CASSYRGGSGNGQFF. In nucleotides, the CDR3 is TGTGCCAGCAGCTACCGGGGAGGGAGTGGTAATGGGCAGTTCTTC.

Note on this clonotype: Because the CDR3 is missing its conserved closing phenylalanine or tryptophan, this is likely a read error. The CDR3 sequence: CASVGHLGNTEAFL. The CDR3 nucleotides read TGTGCCAGTGTGGGACACTTAGGGAACACTGAAGCTTTCCTT. This chain connects TRBV19 to TRBJ1-1; a possible D gene is TRBD1 (6 bases). The length of the CDR3 is 14 residues. Per germline, CDR1 LNHDA and CDR2 SQIVND (reference sequence). The germline V and J ends were trimmed by 8 bases and 1 base, with 14 bases remaining between them.

Comment on this clonotype: A much larger clone lies one base from this, so it may be a read error. The chain uses TRBV28 and TRBJ1-6, with 7 bases lining up with TRBD1. V gave up 4 bases and J gave up 10 bases; unmatched junction bases: 10. The V gene's germline CDR1 is MDHEN and CDR2 SYDVKM. CDR3 length: 15 amino acids. For the CDR3, the DNA is TGTGCCAGCAGTTCCGACACAGGGGATCGGTCACCCCTCCACTTT. Encoded protein: CASSSDTGDRSPLHF. The whole variable domain, filled in from reference TRBV28 and TRBJ1-6, reads DVKVTQSSRYLVKRTGEKVFLECVQDMDHENMFWYRQDPGLGLRLIYFSYDVKMKEKGDIPEGYSVSREKKERFSLILESASTNQTSMYLCASSSDTGDRSPLHFGNGTRLTVT.

The V call is TRBV7-2, the J call TRBJ1-5; D might be TRBD1 (6 bases). Germline V gives CDR1 SGHTA, CDR2 FQGNSA. Trimming left V 5 bases short and J 0 bases short, with 17 bases between. CDR3 size: 17 residues. DNA for the CDR3: TGTGCCAGCAGCCTCAGGACAGAGACTTATAGCAATCAGCCCCAGCATTTT. As protein: CASSLRTETYSNQPQHF. Filled out from reference TRBV7-2 and TRBJ1-5, the complete variable domain reads GAGVSQSPSNKVTEKGKDVELRCDPISGHTALYWYRQSLGQGLEFLIYFQGNSAPDKSGLPSDRFSAERTGGSVSTLTIQRTQQEDSAVYLCASSLRTETYSNQPQHFGDGTRLSIL.

This clonotype was recorded a few times. The chain has TRBV6-1 and TRBJ2-1; 10 bases match TRBD2. The CDR3 has 17 residues. J lost 5 bases, V lost 6 bases, and 13 bases had no gene match. CDR1 and CDR2 (germline): MNHNS, SASEGT. CDR3 sequence reads: CASRLDPGTSADNEQFF. The CDR3 region has the DNA TGTGCCAGCAGGCTCGATCCCGGGACTAGCGCTGACAATGAGCAGTTCTTC.

The table lists this clonotype with many counts. The chain has TRBV3-1 and TRBJ2-7; D might be TRBD1 or TRBD2, each matching 5 bases. Germline V gene data show CDR1 as LGHDT and CDR2 as YNNKEL (reference sequence). V was clipped by 8 bases and J by 4 bases, with 18 bases between them. CDR3 length: 14 residues. Written as DNA, the CDR3 is TGTGCCAGCCGCCCCTCGGGACCGCTTTACGAGCAGTACTTC. This sequence encodes CASRPSGPLYEQYF.

As for this clonotype: This may stem from a read error, because a much larger clone lies one nucleotide away. J is TRBJ2-3 and V is TRBV6-2 or TRBV6-3, with a weak D call TRBD2 (5 bases). Germline CDR1 is MNHEY and CDR2 is SVGEGT. This CDR3 is built from 12 residues. The CDR3: CASGPRGDAQYF. As DNA, the CDR3 is TGTGCCAGCGGCCCCCGGGGAGATGCGCAGTATTTT.

CDR3 bases: TGTGCCAGCAGCTTACTCAGGGGACTAGCGGGAGGGCCCTCCTACAATGAGCAGTTCTTC. Protein sequence: CASSLLRGLAGGPSYNEQFF. The chain joins TRBV7-8 to TRBJ2-1; 16 bases map to TRBD2. Looked up from germline, CDR1 is SGHVS and CDR2 is FQNEAQ. The CDR3 loop spans 20 amino acids. V was clipped by 2 bases and J by 0 bases; unmatched bases: 7.

Notes on this clonotype: One base away lies a much larger clone, so this may be a sequencing read error. The chain employs TRBV2 and TRBJ2-1; maybe TRBD2 (6 bases). This CDR3 has 14 residues. Germline loops: CDR1 SNHLY, CDR2 FYNNEI. The CDR3 sequence is CASSFSGARNGQFF. CDR3 coding DNA: TGTGCCAGCAGCTTTTCGGGAGCGCGCAATGGGCAGTTCTTC.